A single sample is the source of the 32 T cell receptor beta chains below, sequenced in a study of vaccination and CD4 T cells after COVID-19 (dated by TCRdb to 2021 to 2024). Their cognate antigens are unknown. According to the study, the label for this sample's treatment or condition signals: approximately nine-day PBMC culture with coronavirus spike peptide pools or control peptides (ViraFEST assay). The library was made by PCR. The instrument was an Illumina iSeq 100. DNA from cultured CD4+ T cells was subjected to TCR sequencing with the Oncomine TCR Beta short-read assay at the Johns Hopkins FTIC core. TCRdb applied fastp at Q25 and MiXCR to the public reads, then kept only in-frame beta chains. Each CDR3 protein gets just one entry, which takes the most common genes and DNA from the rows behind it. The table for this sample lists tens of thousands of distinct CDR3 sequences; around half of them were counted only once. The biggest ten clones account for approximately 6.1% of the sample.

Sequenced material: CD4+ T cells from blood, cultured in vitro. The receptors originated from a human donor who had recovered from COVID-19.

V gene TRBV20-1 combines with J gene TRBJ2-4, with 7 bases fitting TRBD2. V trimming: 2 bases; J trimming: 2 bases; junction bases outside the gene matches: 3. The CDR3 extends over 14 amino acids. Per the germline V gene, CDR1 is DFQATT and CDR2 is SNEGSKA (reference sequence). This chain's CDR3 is CSARTSVSKNIQYF. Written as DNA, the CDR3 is TGCAGTGCTAGAACTAGCGTATCCAAAAACATTCAGTACTTC.

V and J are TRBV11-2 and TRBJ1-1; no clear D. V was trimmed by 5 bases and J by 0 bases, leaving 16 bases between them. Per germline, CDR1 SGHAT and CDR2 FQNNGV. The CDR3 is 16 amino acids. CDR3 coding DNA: TGTGCCAGCAGCCTAAGAACGGATCCTATGAACACTGAAGCTTTCTTT. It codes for CASSLRTDPMNTEAFF.

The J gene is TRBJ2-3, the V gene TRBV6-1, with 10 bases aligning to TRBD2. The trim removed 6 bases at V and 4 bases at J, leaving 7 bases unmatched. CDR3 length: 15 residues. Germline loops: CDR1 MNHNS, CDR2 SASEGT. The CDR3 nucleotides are TGTGCCAGCAGAACAGCGGGAGGGGGGCCAGATACGCAGTATTTT. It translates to CASRTAGGGPDTQYF.

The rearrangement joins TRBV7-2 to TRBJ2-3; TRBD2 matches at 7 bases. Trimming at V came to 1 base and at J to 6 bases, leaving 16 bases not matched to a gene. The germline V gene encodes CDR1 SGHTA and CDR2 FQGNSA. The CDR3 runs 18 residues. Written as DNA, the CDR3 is TGTGCCAGCAGCTTAGTATTCGGTGTGGGACTACGCCCGGATACGCAGTATTTT. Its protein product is CASSLVFGVGLRPDTQYF.

This chain's CDR3 is CASSLRPQGADTQYF. The CDR3 DNA sequence: TGTGCCAGCAGTTTGCGACCGCAGGGTGCAGATACGCAGTATTTT. This chain links TRBV27 with TRBJ2-3; D might be TRBD1 (5 bases). The V end was cut by 3 bases, the J end by 4 bases, with 14 bases between. The CDR3 loop spans 15 amino acids. The V gene's germline CDR1 is MNHEY and CDR2 SMNVEV (reference sequence).

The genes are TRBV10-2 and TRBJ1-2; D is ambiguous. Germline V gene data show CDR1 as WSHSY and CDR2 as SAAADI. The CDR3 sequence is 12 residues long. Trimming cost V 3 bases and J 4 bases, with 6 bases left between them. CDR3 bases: TGCGCCAGCAGTGAAGAGGGCTATGGCTACACCTTC. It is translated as CASSEEGYGYTF.

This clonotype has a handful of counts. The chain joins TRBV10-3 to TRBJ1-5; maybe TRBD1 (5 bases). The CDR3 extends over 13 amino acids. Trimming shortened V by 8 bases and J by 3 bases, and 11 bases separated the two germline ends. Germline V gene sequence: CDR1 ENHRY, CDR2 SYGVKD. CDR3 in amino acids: CAIGGRNNQPQHF. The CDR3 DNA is TGTGCCATCGGGGGACGGAACAATCAGCCCCAGCATTTT.

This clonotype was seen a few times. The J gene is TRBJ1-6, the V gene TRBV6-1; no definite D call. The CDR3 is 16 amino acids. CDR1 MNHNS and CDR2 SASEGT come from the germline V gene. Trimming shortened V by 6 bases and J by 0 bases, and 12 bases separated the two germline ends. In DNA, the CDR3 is TGTGCCAGCAGCGATAGGATGAGCTCCTATAATTCACCCCTCCACTTT. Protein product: CASSDRMSSYNSPLHF.

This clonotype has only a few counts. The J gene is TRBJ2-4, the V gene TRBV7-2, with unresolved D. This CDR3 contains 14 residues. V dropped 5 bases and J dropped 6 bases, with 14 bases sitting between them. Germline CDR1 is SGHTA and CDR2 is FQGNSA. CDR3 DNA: TGTGCCAGCAGCCCCGTCTTCACCGGAAACATTCAGTACTTC. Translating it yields CASSPVFTGNIQYF.

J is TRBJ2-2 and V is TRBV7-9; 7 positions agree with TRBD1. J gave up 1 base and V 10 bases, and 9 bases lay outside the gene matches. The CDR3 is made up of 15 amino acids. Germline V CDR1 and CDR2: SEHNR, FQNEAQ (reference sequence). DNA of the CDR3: TGTGCCACCGAAGCAGGGACAGTGAACACCGGGGAGCTGTTTTTT. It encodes CATEAGTVNTGELFF.

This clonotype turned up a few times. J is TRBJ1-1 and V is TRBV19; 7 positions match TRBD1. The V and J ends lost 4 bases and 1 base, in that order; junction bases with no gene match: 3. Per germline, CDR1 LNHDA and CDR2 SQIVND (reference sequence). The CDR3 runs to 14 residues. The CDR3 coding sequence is TGTGCCAGTAGTAGGGCAGGGGGGAACACTGAAGCTTTCTTT. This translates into CASSRAGGNTEAFF.

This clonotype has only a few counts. CDR3 in DNA: TGCAGTGCTAGATTTGAGGCAGACAATCAGCCCCAGCATTTT. This codes for CSARFEADNQPQHF. V gene TRBV20-1 combines with J gene TRBJ1-5; D is unclear. Trimming removed 2 bases at V and 3 bases at J, with 11 bases between. Per germline, CDR1 DFQATT and CDR2 SNEGSKA (reference sequence). CDR3 length: 14 residues.

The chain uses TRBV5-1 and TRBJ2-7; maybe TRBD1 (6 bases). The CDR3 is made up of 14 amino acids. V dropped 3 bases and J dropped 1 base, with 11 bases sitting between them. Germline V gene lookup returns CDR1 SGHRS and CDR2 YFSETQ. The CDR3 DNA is TGCGCCAGCAGCTGGGAGAGGGGGTCCTACGAGCAGTACTTC. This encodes CASSWERGSYEQYF.

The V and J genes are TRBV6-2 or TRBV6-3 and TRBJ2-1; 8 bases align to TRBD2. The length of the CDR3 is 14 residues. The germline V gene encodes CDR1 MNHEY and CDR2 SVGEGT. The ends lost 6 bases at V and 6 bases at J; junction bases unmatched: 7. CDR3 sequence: CASSLGLASNEQFF. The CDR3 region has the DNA TGTGCCAGCAGCCTAGGACTAGCAAGCAATGAGCAGTTCTTC.

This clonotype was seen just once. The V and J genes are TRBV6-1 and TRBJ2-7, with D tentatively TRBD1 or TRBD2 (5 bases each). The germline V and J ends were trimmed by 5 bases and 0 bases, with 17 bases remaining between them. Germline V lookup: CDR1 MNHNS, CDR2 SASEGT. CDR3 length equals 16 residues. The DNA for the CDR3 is TGTGCCAGCAGTCACCCCTACCGGGACGGCTCCTACGAGCAGTACTTC. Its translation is CASSHPYRDGSYEQYF.

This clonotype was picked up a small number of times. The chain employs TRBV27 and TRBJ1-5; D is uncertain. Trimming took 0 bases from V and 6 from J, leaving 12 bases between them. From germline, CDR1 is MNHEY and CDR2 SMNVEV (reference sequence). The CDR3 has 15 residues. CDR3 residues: CASSLSPGVGQPQHF. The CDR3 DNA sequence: TGTGCCAGCAGTTTATCCCCCGGGGTAGGTCAGCCCCAGCATTTT.

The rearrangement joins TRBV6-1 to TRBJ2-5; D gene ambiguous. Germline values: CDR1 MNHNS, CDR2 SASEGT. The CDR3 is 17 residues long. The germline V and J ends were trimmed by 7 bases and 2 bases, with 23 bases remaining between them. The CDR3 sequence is CASNMLSLRTPQETQYF. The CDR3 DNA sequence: TGTGCCAGCAATATGCTGAGCCTAAGAACCCCTCAAGAGACCCAGTACTTC.

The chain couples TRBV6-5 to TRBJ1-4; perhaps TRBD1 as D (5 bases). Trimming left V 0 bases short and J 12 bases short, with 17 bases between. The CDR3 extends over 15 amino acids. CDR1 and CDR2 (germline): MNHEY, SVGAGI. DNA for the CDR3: TGTGCCAGCAGTTACTCGATCGATACGGGAGGGGAACTGTTTTTT. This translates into CASSYSIDTGGELFF.

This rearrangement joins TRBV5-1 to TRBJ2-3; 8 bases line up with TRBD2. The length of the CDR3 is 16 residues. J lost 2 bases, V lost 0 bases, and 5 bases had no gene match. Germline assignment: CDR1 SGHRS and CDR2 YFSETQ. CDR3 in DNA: TGCGCCAGCAGCTTGGAGGGCGGGGGGACCACAGATACGCAGTATTTT. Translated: CASSLEGGGTTDTQYF.

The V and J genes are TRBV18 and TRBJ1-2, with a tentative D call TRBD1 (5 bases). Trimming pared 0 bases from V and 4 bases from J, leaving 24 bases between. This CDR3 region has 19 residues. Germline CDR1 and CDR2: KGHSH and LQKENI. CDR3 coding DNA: TGTGCCAGCTCACCACCTGATCCCCCGCCACGCAGGGTAGCCTATGGCTACACCTTC. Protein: CASSPPDPPPRRVAYGYTF.

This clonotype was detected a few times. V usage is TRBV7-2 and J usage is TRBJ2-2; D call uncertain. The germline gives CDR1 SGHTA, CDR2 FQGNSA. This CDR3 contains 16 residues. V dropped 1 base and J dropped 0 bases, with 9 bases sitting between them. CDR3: CASSLGPGANTGELFF. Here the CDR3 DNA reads TGTGCCAGCAGCTTAGGGCCGGGCGCGAACACCGGGGAGCTGTTTTTT.

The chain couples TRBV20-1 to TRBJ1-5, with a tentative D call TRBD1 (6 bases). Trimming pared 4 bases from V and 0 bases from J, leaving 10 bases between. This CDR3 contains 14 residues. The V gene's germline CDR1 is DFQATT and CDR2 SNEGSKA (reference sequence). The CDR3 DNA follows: TGCAGTGCTACGGACAGACTTAGCAATCAGCCCCAGCATTTT. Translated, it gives CSATDRLSNQPQHF.

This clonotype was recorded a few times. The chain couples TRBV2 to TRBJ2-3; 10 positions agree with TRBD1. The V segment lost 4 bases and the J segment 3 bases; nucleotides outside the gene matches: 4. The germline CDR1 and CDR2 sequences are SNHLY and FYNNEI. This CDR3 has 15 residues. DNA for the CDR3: TGTGCCAGCAGTGCGGGACAGGGGATAACAGATACGCAGTATTTT. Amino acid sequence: CASSAGQGITDTQYF.

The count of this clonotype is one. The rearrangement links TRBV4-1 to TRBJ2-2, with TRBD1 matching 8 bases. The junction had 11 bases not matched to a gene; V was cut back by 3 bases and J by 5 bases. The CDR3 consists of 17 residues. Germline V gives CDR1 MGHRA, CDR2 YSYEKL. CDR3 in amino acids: CASSQLQGAMWTGELFF. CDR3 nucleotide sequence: TGCGCCAGCAGCCAGCTTCAGGGGGCTATGTGGACCGGGGAGCTGTTTTTT.

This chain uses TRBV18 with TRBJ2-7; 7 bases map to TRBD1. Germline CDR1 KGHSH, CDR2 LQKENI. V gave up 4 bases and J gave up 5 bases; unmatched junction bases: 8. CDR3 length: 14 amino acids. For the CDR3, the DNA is TGTGCCAGCTCACGATCACAGGGGAGCCACGAGCAGTACTTC. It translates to CASSRSQGSHEQYF.

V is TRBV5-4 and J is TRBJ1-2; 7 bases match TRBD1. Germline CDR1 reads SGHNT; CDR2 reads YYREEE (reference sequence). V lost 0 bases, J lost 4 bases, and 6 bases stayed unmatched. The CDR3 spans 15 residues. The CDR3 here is CASSLVQGVGYGYTF. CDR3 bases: TGTGCCAGCAGCTTGGTCCAGGGGGTAGGCTATGGCTACACCTTC. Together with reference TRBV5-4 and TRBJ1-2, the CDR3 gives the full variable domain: ETGVTQSPTHLIKTRGQQVTLRCSSQSGHNTVSWYQQALGQGPQFIFQYYREEENGRGNFPPRFSGLQFPNYSSELNVNALELDDSALYLCASSLVQGVGYGYTFGSGTRLTVV.

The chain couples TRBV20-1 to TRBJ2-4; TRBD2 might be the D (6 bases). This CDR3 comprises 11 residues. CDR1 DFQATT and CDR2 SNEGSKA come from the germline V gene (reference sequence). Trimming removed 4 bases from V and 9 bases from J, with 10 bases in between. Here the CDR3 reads CSAIRRGIQYF. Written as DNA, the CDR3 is TGCAGTGCTATACGGCGGGGCATTCAGTACTTC.

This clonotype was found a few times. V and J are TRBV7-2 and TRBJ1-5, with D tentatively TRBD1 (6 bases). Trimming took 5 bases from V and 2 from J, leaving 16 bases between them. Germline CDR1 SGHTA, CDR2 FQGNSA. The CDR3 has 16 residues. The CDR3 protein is CASSASRGGGNQPQHF. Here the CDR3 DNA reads TGTGCCAGCAGCGCTTCGCGCGGGGGCGGCAATCAGCCCCAGCATTTT.

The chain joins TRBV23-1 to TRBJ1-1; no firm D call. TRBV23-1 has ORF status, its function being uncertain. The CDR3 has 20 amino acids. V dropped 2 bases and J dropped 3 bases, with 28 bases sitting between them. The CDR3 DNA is TGCGCCAGCAGTCAAAGGTTAAAGGAACGGTACCCCCGGTGGGACACTGAAGCTTTCTTT. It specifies CASSQRLKERYPRWDTEAFF.

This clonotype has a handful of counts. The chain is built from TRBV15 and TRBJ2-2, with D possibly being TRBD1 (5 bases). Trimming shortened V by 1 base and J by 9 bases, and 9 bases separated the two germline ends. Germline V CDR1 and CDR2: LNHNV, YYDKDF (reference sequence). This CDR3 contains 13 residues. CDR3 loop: CATSRGQGRELFF. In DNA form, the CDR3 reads TGTGCCACCAGCAGAGGGCAGGGAAGGGAGCTGTTTTTT.

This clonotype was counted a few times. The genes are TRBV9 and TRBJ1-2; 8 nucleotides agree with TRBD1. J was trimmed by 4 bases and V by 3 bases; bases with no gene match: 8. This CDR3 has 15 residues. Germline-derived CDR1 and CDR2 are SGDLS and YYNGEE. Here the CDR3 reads CASSATGGWGYGYTF. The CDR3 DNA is TGTGCCAGCAGCGCCACAGGGGGTTGGGGCTATGGCTACACCTTC.

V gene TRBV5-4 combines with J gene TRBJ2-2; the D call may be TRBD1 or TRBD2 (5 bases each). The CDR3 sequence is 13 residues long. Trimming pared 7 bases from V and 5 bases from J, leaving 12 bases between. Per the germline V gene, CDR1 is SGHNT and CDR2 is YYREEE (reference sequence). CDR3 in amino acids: CASSGAGTGELFF. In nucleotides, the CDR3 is TGTGCCAGCTCCGGGGCTGGGACCGGGGAGCTGTTTTTT.